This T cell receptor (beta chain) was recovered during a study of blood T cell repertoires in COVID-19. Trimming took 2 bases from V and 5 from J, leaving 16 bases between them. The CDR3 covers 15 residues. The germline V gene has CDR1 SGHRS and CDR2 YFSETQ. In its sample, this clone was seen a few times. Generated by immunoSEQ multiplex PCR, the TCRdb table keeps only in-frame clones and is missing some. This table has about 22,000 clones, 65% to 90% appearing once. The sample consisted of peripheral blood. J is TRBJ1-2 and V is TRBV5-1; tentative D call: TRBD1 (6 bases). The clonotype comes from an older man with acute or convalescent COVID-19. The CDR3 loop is CASSLRQEVYYGYTF. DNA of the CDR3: TGCGCCAGCAGCTTAAGACAGGAAGTTTATTATGGCTACACCTTC.